This T cell receptor (beta chain) was identified during a study of neurological immune-mediated disorders. This clonotype was observed at least ten times. From the 5' RACE reads, TCRdb called clonotypes with MiXCR, one entry per CDR3 protein. The sample records over 50,000 distinct CDR3 sequences, 3% to 3.5% being singletons. Trimming cost V 6 bases and J 1 base; bases outside gene matches: 7. Germline CDR1 is SQVTM and CDR2 is ANQGSEA. This CDR3 region has 15 residues. The V call is TRBV29-1, the J call TRBJ2-5, with 11 nucleotides matching TRBD2. The sequence came from a man between 35 and 55 years old with multiple sclerosis. Sequenced: PBMCs. Here the CDR3 reads CSVDGLAGTQETQYF. CDR3 DNA: TGCAGCGTGGATGGACTAGCGGGTACCCAAGAGACCCAGTACTTC. The entire variable domain, with the rest obtained from reference TRBV29-1 and TRBJ2-5, is as follows: SAVISQKPSRDICQRGTSLTIQCQVDSQVTMMFWYRQQPGQSLTLIATANQGSEATYESGFVIDKFPISRPNLTFSTLTVSNMSPEDSSIYLCSVDGLAGTQETQYFGPGTRLLVL.